The 9 T cell receptor beta chains below come from one sample, sequenced in a study of blood T cell repertoires in COVID-19. Libraries were prepared by immunoSEQ multiplex PCR; TCRdb keeps only in-frame clonotypes and omits some of them. The table shows over 30,000 clones, with over 75% occurring only once. What was sequenced was peripheral blood. All receptors come from a man aged 80 or over with active or convalescent COVID-19.

V and J are TRBV2 and TRBJ2-5; 9 bases agree with TRBD2. Germline V gene lookup returns CDR1 SNHLY and CDR2 FYNNEI. The CDR3 loop spans 15 amino acids. The V gene end was trimmed by 6 bases and the J gene end by 4 bases; junction bases not matched to a gene: 9. As DNA, the CDR3 is TGTGCCAGCAGCCTTGGGGGCGGGAGGGGAGAGACCCAGTACTTC. Protein product: CASSLGGGRGETQYF.

The J gene is TRBJ1-2, the V gene TRBV4-3, with D uncertain. Germline CDR1 LGHNA, CDR2 YSLEER. This CDR3 has 15 residues. The germline V and J ends were trimmed by 0 bases and 8 bases, with 16 bases remaining between them. The CDR3 nucleotides read TGCGCCAGCAGCCAAGAGTTGGAGAGGGCGAGGGGCTACACCTTC. As protein: CASSQELERARGYTF.

The chain couples TRBV12-3 or TRBV12-4 to TRBJ2-5, with 8 bases matching TRBD1. The CDR3 is 13 residues long. J lost 5 bases, V lost 3 bases, and 2 bases had no gene match. CDR3 coding DNA: TGTGCCAGCAGTTTTAACAGGGGGGAGACCCAGTACTTC. It specifies CASSFNRGETQYF.

The rearrangement uses TRBV7-3 and TRBJ2-7; 9 positions match TRBD1. The CDR3 spans 17 residues. Germline trimming cut 5 bases from V and 5 bases from J; bases unmatched to any gene: 16. The V gene's germline CDR1 is SGHTA and CDR2 FQGTGA. Here the CDR3 DNA reads TGTGCCAGCAGCCACCTGCCTGGGGGGACAGGGTCACACGAGCAGTACTTC. Translating it yields CASSHLPGGTGSHEQYF.

The genes are TRBV7-9 and TRBJ1-6; D is ambiguous. CDR1 is SEHNR, CDR2 FQNEAQ, per germline (reference sequence). This CDR3 contains 13 residues. V was pared by 5 bases and J by 7 bases, with 9 bases between. The CDR3 sequence is CASSMGANSPLHF. As DNA, the CDR3 is TGTGCCAGCAGCATGGGCGCGAATTCACCCCTCCACTTT.

The V call is TRBV6-1, the J call TRBJ1-5; D is unclear. Germline V gives CDR1 MNHNS, CDR2 SASEGT. Trimming left V 2 bases short and J 0 bases short, with 11 bases between. This CDR3 contains 16 residues. In nucleotides, the CDR3 is TGTGCCAGCAGTGAAAGGACGGGGAATAGCAATCAGCCCCAGCATTTT. Protein: CASSERTGNSNQPQHF.

The chain uses TRBV6-2 or TRBV6-3 and TRBJ2-7; TRBD1 is a possible D gene (5 bases). This CDR3 has 14 residues. The germline V gene encodes CDR1 MNHEY and CDR2 SVGEGT. Trimming cost V 4 bases and J 1 base, with 11 bases left between them. DNA of the CDR3: TGTGCCAGCAGTTTCCCTCCAGGGTCCTACGAGCAGTACTTC. It translates to CASSFPPGSYEQYF.

The rearrangement uses TRBV7-3 and TRBJ2-7, with TRBD1 matching 8 bases. V shed 3 bases, J shed 6 bases, and the junction held 4 bases outside the gene matches. The CDR3 totals 13 residues. CDR1 SGHTA and CDR2 FQGTGA come from the germline V gene. DNA for the CDR3: TGTGCCAGCAGCTTGGGGACAGGCGCCGAGCAGTACTTC. This sequence encodes CASSLGTGAEQYF.

The V and J genes are TRBV6-5 and TRBJ2-3, with TRBD2 matching over 7 bases. Germline V gene sequence: CDR1 MNHEY, CDR2 SVGAGI. The CDR3 sequence is 16 residues long. Trimming at V came to 0 bases and at J to 5 bases, leaving 8 bases not matched to a gene. The DNA of the CDR3 is TGTGCCAGCAGTTACTCGCCGGGAGGCGGGCAAGATACGCAGTATTTT. Amino acids: CASSYSPGGGQDTQYF.